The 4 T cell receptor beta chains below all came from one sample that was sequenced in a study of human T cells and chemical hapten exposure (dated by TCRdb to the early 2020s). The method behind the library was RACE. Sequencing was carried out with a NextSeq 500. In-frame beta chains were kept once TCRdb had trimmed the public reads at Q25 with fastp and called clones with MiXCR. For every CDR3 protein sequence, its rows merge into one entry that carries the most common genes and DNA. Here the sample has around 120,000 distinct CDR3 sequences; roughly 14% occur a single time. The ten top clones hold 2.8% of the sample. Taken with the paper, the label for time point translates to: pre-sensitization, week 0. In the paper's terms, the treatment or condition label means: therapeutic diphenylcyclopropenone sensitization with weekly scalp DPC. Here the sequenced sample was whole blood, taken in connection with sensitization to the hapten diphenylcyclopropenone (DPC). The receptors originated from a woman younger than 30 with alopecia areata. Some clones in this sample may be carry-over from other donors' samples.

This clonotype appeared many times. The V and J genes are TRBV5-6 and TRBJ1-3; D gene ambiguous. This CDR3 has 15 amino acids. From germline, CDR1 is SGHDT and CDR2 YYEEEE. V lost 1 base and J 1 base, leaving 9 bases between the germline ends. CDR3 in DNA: TGTGCCAGCAGCTTGTATCCGGAATCTGGAAACACCATATATTTT. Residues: CASSLYPESGNTIYF.

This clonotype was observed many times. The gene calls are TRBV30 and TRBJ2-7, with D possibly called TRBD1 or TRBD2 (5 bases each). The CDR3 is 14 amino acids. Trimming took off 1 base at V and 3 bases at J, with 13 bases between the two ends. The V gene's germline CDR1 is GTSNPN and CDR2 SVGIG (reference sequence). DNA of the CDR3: TGTGCCTGGAGTGGACGGGGACGGGGCTACGAGCAGTACTTC. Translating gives CAWSGRGRGYEQYF.

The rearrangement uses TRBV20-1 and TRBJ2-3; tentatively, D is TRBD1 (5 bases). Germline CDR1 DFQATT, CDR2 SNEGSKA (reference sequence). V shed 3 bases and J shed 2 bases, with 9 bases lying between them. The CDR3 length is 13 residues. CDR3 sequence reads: CSASDSFTDTQYF. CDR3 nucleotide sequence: TGCAGTGCTAGCGACAGCTTCACAGATACGCAGTATTTT.

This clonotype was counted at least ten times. DNA for the CDR3: TGTGCCAGCAGCTTAGGAGGGCAGACCTACGAGCAGTACTTC. Encoded protein: CASSLGGQTYEQYF. The chain couples TRBV13 to TRBJ2-7; D is undetermined. The CDR3 loop spans 14 amino acids. Germline CDR1 reads PRHDT; CDR2 reads FYEKMQ (reference sequence). V shed 0 bases and J shed 2 bases, with 8 bases lying between them.